This TCR beta chain comes out of a study of cytomegalovirus exposure and HLA in healthy donors (dated 2017 in TCRdb). Regarding the research as a whole: According to an earlier analysis of 450 to 650 of the donors, 150 million to 200 million T cells yielded 117 million unique TCR beta sequences and 276 Gb of sequence data. In the later analysis, no new phenotypic data were used to find candidate immune exposures; instead, reliance was placed on TCR beta sequences and their occurrence across donors. A later genetic analysis took genome-wide SNP genotypes for about 55% of the roughly 700 donors and used that subset as a discovery cohort. Approximately 310 gigabases of sequencing data and approximately 93 million unique TCR sequences were included in an early release covering 500 to 750 HLA-typed donors. Four or five DR-DQ haplotypes were handled as single units for association and clustering, since linkage in the cohort was strong. An earlier analysis of approximately 630 of the donors applied high-throughput TCR beta sequencing to assess whether each TCR beta V gene segment acted as functional or pseudogenic. Across about 370 genotyped donors of the cohort, an average of approximately 220,000 unique TCR beta nucleotide sequences per donor were sequenced, and approximately 19% of those sequences were non-productive. The study aimed to test whether signatures of past pathogen exposure could be identified by cataloging public T cell receptors. Using immunosequencing, the study profiled T cell repertoires from fewer than 700 subjects and related those repertoires to cytomegalovirus serostatus. To predict cytomegalovirus infection status, the study brought together high-throughput TCR immunosequencing, statistical association of individual TCRs with disease status, and machine learning. Class I and class II HLA loci were covered by the typing at four-digit resolution. Typing coverage varied by locus: about 629-630 donors for A, B, C, DRB1 and DQB1; roughly 500 for DQA1; approximately 610 for DPA1; approximately 470 for DPB1. The genetic ancestry cluster associated with self-reported Caucasian donors included roughly four fifths of the 398 genotyped donors. A later analysis re-analyzed previously published TCR beta repertoires from 666 donors and added high-resolution HLA genotyping to study TCR occurrence patterns. Donor age, sex, ethnicity and CMV serostatus were compiled alongside the repertoire data. Besides the first cohort of more than 650 subjects, a separate validation cohort made up of around 120 different subjects was used. Every discovery cohort repertoire had been produced on one sequencing platform. What the research found in general, with its limitations: The study gave a list of under 200 TCR beta chains associated with cytomegalovirus. Most CMV-associated TCR beta chains appeared to be HLA-restricted in a later analysis, and the HLA associations seemed to be driven largely by CMV exposure. HLA typing was unavailable for some donors at each locus, so association tests used only the typed subset. A further reported finding was that TCR beta sequences accurately predicted the HLA-A and HLA-B alleles for most subjects in the first cohort. Correlated functional status among segregating V segments might be attributable to linkage disequilibrium, but an unknown experimental factor could not be ruled out. A later genetic analysis reported fewer N-insertions in productive TCRs among donors in an Asian-associated ancestry cluster than the roughly 670-donor mean. The cohort was sequenced for TCR beta chains only, and without alpha or paired-chain data the features that could be detected were limited. When HLA alleles, especially DR and DQ, strongly co-occurred, TCR associations were difficult to assign to individual alleles. While some public TCRs were present in many individuals, most TCR sequences turned up only very rarely across donors. The presence/absence analyses assumed that sequencing depth was roughly uniform across donors, and that assumption may not be true. A later analysis found that HLA-associated TCR beta chains were more clonally expanded and had lower generation probabilities than equally common non-associated chains. A group of highly shared sequence variants was considered likely to be a technical artifact of the sequencing pipeline. An association between a missense DCLRE1C variant and V-gene and J-gene trimming of TCR beta chains was found in a later genetic analysis and replicated in an independent cohort. Several of the top co-occurrence clusters appeared to be linked to parvovirus B19, influenza, CMV and Epstein-Barr virus, according to a later analysis. In both the original and validation cohorts, the classifier was reported to diagnose cytomegalovirus status with high specificity and sensitivity. A later analysis found that TCR association rates varied across HLA loci, with DRB1 alleles showing the most associated TCRs and HLA-C alleles the fewest. In an earlier analysis of about 540 of the donors, most TCR beta V segments were observed in productive rearrangements about 87% or about 30% of the time, broadly matching IMGT annotations. Over 15 rarely observed V segments, including chromosome 9 orphons, were excluded from the earlier analysis of approximately 600 of the donors because counts were too low. It was suggested by the authors that the approach could potentially be generalized to other disease states and immunological phenotypes. The 87-base-pair reads could not distinguish some IMGT-functional V segments, including TRBV6-2 and TRBV6-3, so those segments were excluded. Specific HLA alleles were associated with 16,951 TCR beta sequences at a false discovery rate of 0.05 in a later analysis. A few of the identified cytomegalovirus-associated TCR beta chains were confirmed in vitro to be specific for cytomegalovirus antigens. The only immune exposure information available for the cohort was CMV serostatus.

V and J are truncated by 6 bases and 0 bases respectively, leaving an intervening sequence of 15 bases. Including the terminal cysteine and phenylalanine, the CDR3 comprises 16 residues. Of all the DNA, just the CDR3 is kept, 48 bases in frame from base 1. The germline V gene encodes CDR1 SNHLY and CDR2 FYNNEI. To note about this clone: Its antigen target is currently unknown. No much larger clone is present one base from it, and per-base qualities are unavailable.

The library was made by the immunoSEQ multiplex PCR assay. For the multiplex PCR, a mixture combining 60 forward primers for TCR Vbeta segments and 13 reverse primers for TCR Jbeta segments was used. The CDR3 region of rearranged TCR beta genes was amplified from genomic DNA by a multiplex PCR assay. The Illumina HiSeq System was used to sequence the amplified TCR beta libraries as 87-base-pair reads. The original methods were these. Across the roughly 640 repertoires, a later analysis counted approximately 75 million unique TCR beta chains, around 10 million of which were shared by at least two donors. Raw reads were error-corrected and collapsed into unique sequences by a nearest-neighbor algorithm in which closely related sequences were merged to remove PCR and sequencing errors. To assign V, D and J gene segments, CDR3 sequences were aligned to IMGT reference sequences. Each retained sequence needed at least a six-nucleotide match to both a V gene segment and a J gene segment. A rearrangement was called productive if the CDR3 had no stop codons and remained in frame with V and J, and every other rearrangement was called non-productive. Following IMGT convention, CDR3 was defined as the stretch from the second conserved V-encoded cysteine up to the conserved J-encoded phenylalanine. Sequences without an unambiguous match to a single V gene segment were excluded from the earlier analysis of a few hundred of the donors. In an earlier analysis of approximately 590 of the donors, a V segment was called functional when productive rearrangements were above 56.7%, and segregating when the standard deviation between donors exceeded 5%. A statistical classification framework was built to diagnose cytomegalovirus status from the catalog of TCR beta chain sequences. In a later analysis, V and J genes were assigned by comparing TCR nucleotide sequences against IMGT/GENE-DB human TR gene sequences. In a later analysis, CDR3 sequences and most-parsimonious VDJ recombination scenarios were assigned using the TCRdist pipeline. A later analysis defined each TCR beta chain by its CDR3 amino acid sequence plus V-gene family, and excluded reads lacking a unique V-gene family. A later analysis removed 600 or so highly shared, low-generation-probability nucleotide sequences to deal with suspected cross-contamination and a sequencing artifact. In a later analysis, a clonal expansion index was calculated for each public chain from normalized within-repertoire ranks of inferred template counts. A later analysis computed generation probabilities with a VDJ recombination model fitted to out-of-frame rearrangements, and checked the results against IGoR. Hypergeometric tests were used in a later analysis to score TCR-TCR, TCR-HLA and TCR-CMV co-occurrence, with a repertoire-size bias correction applied to the TCR pairs. A later analysis estimated false discovery rates by permuting HLA or CMV assignments 20 times. In a later analysis, co-occurring TCRs were grouped with DBSCAN, and TCRdist sequence similarity was added when clustering was performed within HLA-allele-positive subsets. Repertoires with fewer than 30,000 or more than 120,000 public chains were left out of co-occurrence clustering, as were about five repertoires with anomalous nucleotide sharing. TCRdb provides this immuneACCESS table in a form limited to in-frame rearrangements. Some clones are lacking; in checked studies, under half of them reflect an unresolved V gene, and why the rest are absent is not known. The V and J calls and clone size were taken over from that table, and D and trimming were inferred from the DNA. The sample table contains about 210,000 clones; only one count was recorded for more than 80% of them. The ten largest clonotypes hold roughly 3.1% of the sample.

The cohort comprised some 730 healthy bone marrow donors. At the time of sampling, all cohort members were nominally healthy, though unrecorded immune exposures were likely present. The donor tested CMV seronegative, placing the donor among the 350 to 400 seronegative members of the cohort. Every donor gave a peripheral blood sample, and the peripheral blood mononuclear cells from that sample were used for TCR beta sequencing. Genomic DNA extraction from the blood cell samples was performed with the Qiagen DNeasy Blood Extraction Kit. The material sequenced was PBMCs. Recombination linked TRBV2 to TRBJ2-1; the D segment could be TRBD2, given 6 matching bases. The TCR comes from a man younger than 45 in good health and CMV-seronegative. The CDR3 has the sequence CASRELSGSSYNEQFF. The bases read TGTGCCAGCAGGGAACTTAGCGGAAGCTCCTACAATGAGCAGTTCTTC. Where the CDR3 stops, the reference TRBV2 and TRBJ2-1 genes take over; the full variable domain is EPEVTQTPSHQVTQMGQEVILRCVPISNHLYFYWYRQILGQKVEFLVSFYNNEISEKSEIFDDQFSVERPDGSNFTLKIRSTKLEDSAMYFCASRELSGSSYNEQFFGPGTRLTVL.